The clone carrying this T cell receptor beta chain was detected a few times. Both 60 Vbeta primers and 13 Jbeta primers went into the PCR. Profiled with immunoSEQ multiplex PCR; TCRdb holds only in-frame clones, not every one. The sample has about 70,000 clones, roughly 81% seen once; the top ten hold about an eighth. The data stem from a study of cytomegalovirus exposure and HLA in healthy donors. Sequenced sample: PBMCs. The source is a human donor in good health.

CDR3 loop: CASSPPTGTQYF. CDR3 coding DNA: TGTGCCAGCAGCCCACCCACCGGGACCCAGTACTTC. The V gene is TRBV6-5, the J gene TRBJ2-5; the D is unclear. The germline CDR1 and CDR2 sequences are MNHEY and SVGAGI. The CDR3 covers 12 residues. Trimming stripped 6 bases from V and 7 bases from J, with 12 bases between.